This entry lists 21 T cell receptor beta chains sequenced from one sample in a study of technical replicates of blood from several donors. Sequenced by immunoSEQ multiplex PCR; TCRdb stores in-frame clones only, minus some. The sample carries some 14,000 clones, 80% recorded once. Material for sequencing was PBMCs. The origin of the receptors is a human donor in good health.

This clone showed up just a few times. J is TRBJ2-1 and V is TRBV30; a possible D gene is TRBD1 (5 bases). Germline-derived CDR1 and CDR2 are GTSNPN and SVGIG (reference sequence). CDR3 length: 13 residues. The V end was cut by 2 bases, the J end by 12 bases, with 17 bases between. The CDR3 coding sequence is TGTGCCTGGAGTTCACAGGAGAACAAGGTGCAGTTCTTC. Amino acids: CAWSSQENKVQFF.

V and J are TRBV13 and TRBJ2-7, with 7 bases aligning to TRBD2. Germline values: CDR1 PRHDT, CDR2 FYEKMQ (reference sequence). The CDR3 is 17 amino acids. The J segment lost 4 bases and the V segment lost 6 bases, leaving 18 bases of the junction unmatched. CDR3 in DNA: TGTGCCAGCAGTCGCCCCTGGGACGGGGCGGGGGTTTACGAGCAGTACTTC. The encoded protein is CASSRPWDGAGVYEQYF.

The genes are TRBV9 and TRBJ2-3; 12 positions match TRBD2. After removal of 6 bases from V and 4 bases from J, the junction contained 6 bases not matched to a gene. The CDR3 has 15 residues. In germline, CDR1 is SGDLS, CDR2 YYNGEE. The chain's CDR3 is CASKASGREADTQYF. For the CDR3, the DNA is TGTGCCAGCAAAGCTAGCGGGAGGGAGGCAGATACGCAGTATTTT. Looking up the rest from reference TRBV9 and TRBJ2-3 gives the full variable domain: DSGVTQTPKHLITATGQRVTLRCSPRSGDLSVYWYQQSLDQGLQFLIQYYNGEERAKGNILERFSAQQFPDLHSELNLSSLELGDSALYFCASKASGREADTQYFGPGTRLTVL.

V is TRBV2 and J is TRBJ1-1; D might be TRBD1 (5 bases). The CDR3 has 14 amino acids. Trimming removed 7 bases from V and 4 bases from J, with 16 bases in between. Germline loops: CDR1 SNHLY, CDR2 FYNNEI. CDR3 bases: TGTGCCAGCACCCGCGACAGAAGGGGCACTGAAGCTTTCTTT. Translating it yields CASTRDRRGTEAFF.

This sequence joins TRBV5-1 and TRBJ2-1; D is unresolved. The CDR3 contains 13 residues. Germline-derived CDR1 and CDR2 are SGHRS and YFSETQ. Trimming removed 1 base at V and 4 bases at J, with 6 bases between. The CDR3 spells CASSLFTYNEQFF. CDR3 sequence (DNA): TGCGCCAGCAGCTTGTTCACTTACAATGAGCAGTTCTTC.

The chain joins TRBV28 to TRBJ2-3, with 8 bases identical to TRBD2. In germline, CDR1 is MDHEN, CDR2 SYDVKM. The CDR3 is 15 residues long. The junction had 9 bases not matched to a gene; V was cut back by 5 bases and J by 5 bases. CDR3 sequence: CASSTASGSRDTQYF. The CDR3 DNA reads TGTGCCAGCAGTACAGCGAGCGGGAGTCGAGATACGCAGTATTTT.

The chain joins TRBV5-1 to TRBJ2-1, with TRBD2 identical over 8 bases. The germline gives CDR1 SGHRS, CDR2 YFSETQ. J gave up 7 bases and V 1 base, and 10 bases lay outside the gene matches. The CDR3 runs 16 residues. CDR3 in amino acids: CASSLTFREGGNEQFF. Here the CDR3 DNA reads TGCGCCAGCAGCTTGACTTTCCGGGAGGGTGGAAATGAGCAGTTCTTC.

The chain couples TRBV5-1 to TRBJ2-2, with 8 positions matching TRBD2. Germline V gene lookup returns CDR1 SGHRS and CDR2 YFSETQ. This CDR3 contains 17 residues. J was trimmed by 2 bases and V by 0 bases; bases with no gene match: 6. CDR3: CASSLVPAGVNTGELFF. The CDR3 DNA is TGCGCCAGCAGCTTGGTTCCAGCGGGAGTCAACACCGGGGAGCTGTTTTTT. The full variable domain, its missing parts supplied by reference TRBV5-1 and TRBJ2-2, is KAGVTQTPRYLIKTRGQQVTLSCSPISGHRSVSWYQQTPGQGLQFLFEYFSETQRNKGNFPGRFSGRQFSNSRSEMNVSTLELGDSALYLCASSLVPAGVNTGELFFGEGSRLTVL.

The table lists this clone with a few counts. CDR3 region: CASSQGPTEAFF. The DNA for the CDR3 is TGTGCCAGCAGCCAGGGGCCAACTGAAGCTTTCTTT. The chain uses TRBV16 and TRBJ1-1, with D possibly matching TRBD1 (5 bases). CDR3 size: 12 residues. The ends were cut back, 3 bases at V and 5 bases at J, with 7 bases in the middle. The germline gives CDR1 KGHSY, CDR2 FQNENV.

The chain employs TRBV5-1 and TRBJ2-7; D is uncertain. The germline gives CDR1 SGHRS, CDR2 YFSETQ. V lost 1 base and J 0 bases, leaving 8 bases between the germline ends. The CDR3 extends over 14 amino acids. This CDR3 reads CASSLQDNSYEQYF. CDR3 sequence (DNA): TGCGCCAGCAGCTTGCAGGATAACTCCTACGAGCAGTACTTC.

V and J are TRBV10-2 and TRBJ1-1; D ambiguous. Trimming took 7 bases from V and 4 from J, leaving 16 bases between them. Germline V gene data show CDR1 as WSHSY and CDR2 as SAAADI. The length of the CDR3 is 14 residues. As DNA, the CDR3 is TGCGCCAGCACCGCAATAGCTGAGGGCACTGAAGCTTTCTTT. Translating gives CASTAIAEGTEAFF.

The gene calls are TRBV10-3 and TRBJ2-5, with 7 bases matching TRBD1. Germline V gene sequence: CDR1 ENHRY, CDR2 SYGVKD. The V gene end was trimmed by 6 bases and the J gene end by 1 base; junction bases not matched to a gene: 2. The CDR3 sequence is 13 residues long. The CDR3 region has the DNA TGTGCCATCAGGGGACAGTCCCAAGAGACCCAGTACTTC. It yields the protein CAIRGQSQETQYF.

This chain connects TRBV25-1 to TRBJ2-3, with D possibly being TRBD2 (6 bases). The CDR3 loop spans 14 amino acids. Germline V gene data show CDR1 as MGHDK and CDR2 as SYGVNS. V dropped 4 bases and J dropped 2 bases, with 10 bases sitting between them. The chain's CDR3 is CASSAGLVTDTQYF. The DNA for the CDR3 is TGTGCCAGCAGTGCGGGACTGGTCACAGATACGCAGTATTTT.

The V gene is TRBV18, the J gene TRBJ2-2; tentatively, D is TRBD1 (6 bases). Germline values: CDR1 KGHSH, CDR2 LQKENI. V shed 1 base and J shed 6 bases, with 12 bases lying between them. The CDR3 covers 15 residues. The DNA of the CDR3 is TGTGCCAGCTCACCACTAACAGGGAATGCCGGGGAGCTGTTTTTT. Encoded protein: CASSPLTGNAGELFF.

This chain uses TRBV19 with TRBJ1-5; D might be TRBD1 (5 bases). There are 17 residues in the CDR3. Germline V gives CDR1 LNHDA, CDR2 SQIVND (reference sequence). V lost 2 bases, J lost 8 bases, and 22 bases lay in between. CDR3 nucleotides: TGTGCCAGTAGTATACCCCCCGCCGGGACGGGAGTTGAGCCCCAGCATTTT. Translation gives CASSIPPAGTGVEPQHF. Drawing the rest from reference TRBV19 and TRBJ1-5, the complete variable domain is DGGITQSPKYLFRKEGQNVTLSCEQNLNHDAMYWYRQDPGQGLRLIYYSQIVNDFQKGDIAEGYSVSREKKESFPLTVTSAQKNPTAFYLCASSIPPAGTGVEPQHFGDGTRLSIL.

V is TRBV6-1 and J is TRBJ2-7, with 16 positions matching TRBD2. The V and J ends lost 3 bases and 4 bases, in that order; junction bases with no gene match: 3. CDR3 length: 16 amino acids. The V gene's germline CDR1 is MNHNS and CDR2 SASEGT. For the CDR3, the DNA is TGTGCCAGCAGTGATCCGGGACTAGCGGGAGGGTACGAGCAGTACTTC. This codes for CASSDPGLAGGYEQYF.

The V gene is TRBV12-5, the J gene TRBJ2-3; TRBD2 agrees at 9 bases. Germline V gives CDR1 LGHNT, CDR2 FRNRAP. This CDR3 contains 17 residues. V lost 0 bases and J lost 2; bases outside the gene matches: 6. CDR3 DNA: TGTGCTAGTGGTTTGGTATTGAGGACTAGCGTCACAGATACGCAGTATTTT. This codes for CASGLVLRTSVTDTQYF.

This clone has only a few counts. The rearrangement links TRBV6-1 to TRBJ2-6, with D unclear. The CDR3 is 15 amino acids. In germline, CDR1 is MNHNS, CDR2 SASEGT. Trimming pared 6 bases from V and 1 base from J, leaving 10 bases between. The CDR3 loop reads CASRLSHSGANVLTF. The CDR3 DNA reads as TGTGCCAGCAGATTGAGCCATTCTGGGGCCAACGTCCTGACTTTC.

The V gene is TRBV18, the J gene TRBJ2-7, with D maybe TRBD1 (6 bases). The CDR3 contains 13 residues. V was clipped by 3 bases and J by 2 bases, with 8 bases between them. CDR1 and CDR2 from the germline V gene are KGHSH and LQKENI. The CDR3 loop reads CASSPAGAYEQYF. The CDR3 DNA is TGTGCCAGCTCACCGGCAGGGGCCTACGAGCAGTACTTC.

The chain recombines TRBV7-8 with TRBJ2-5, with D perhaps TRBD2 (7 bases). This CDR3 comprises 13 residues. The V and J ends lost 6 bases and 4 bases respectively, with 12 bases between them. From germline, CDR1 is SGHVS and CDR2 FQNEAQ. The CDR3 region is CASRVGGVETQYF. CDR3 nucleotide sequence: TGTGCCAGCAGGGTAGGGGGGGTAGAGACCCAGTACTTC.

This chain links TRBV18 with TRBJ1-4; D remains ambiguous. V lost 5 bases, J lost 0 bases, and 10 bases lay in between. This CDR3 has 15 residues. Per germline, CDR1 KGHSH and CDR2 LQKENI. CDR3 region: CASSTVIATNEKLFF. CDR3 DNA sequence: TGTGCCAGCTCAACGGTTATTGCAACTAATGAAAAACTGTTTTTT.